The rows below give T cell receptor beta chains drawn from one sample of a study of cytomegalovirus exposure and HLA in healthy donors. Using immunoSEQ multiplex PCR, the repertoire was profiled, and TCRdb retains in-frame clones only, with some absent. The sample consists of around 190,000 clones, less than 85% of them appearing once. The sequenced sample was PBMCs. The receptors were gathered from a middle-aged man in good health and CMV-seronegative. Each CDR3 is given with its conserved first and last residue. D genes are given only for firm matches. A clone size is listed for some rows: how often the clone was seen (once, few, many), or a class if it is expanded.

J	size	V	D	CDR3	DNA
TRBJ2-1	NA	TRBV18	NA	CASSPPRQSYYNEQFF	TGTGCCAGCTCACCACCCCGACAGTCGTACTACAATGAGCAGTTCTTC
TRBJ1-2	NA	TRBV4-3	NA	CASSQGGTRGYTF	TGCGCCAGCAGCCAAGGAGGAACCCGAGGCTACACCTTC
TRBJ2-1	NA	TRBV5-1	NA	CASSSGLRASYNEQFF	TGCGCCAGCAGCTCGGGACTCAGGGCCTCCTACAATGAGCAGTTCTTC
TRBJ1-4	NA	TRBV4-1	NA	CASSRPATNEKLFF	TGCGCCAGCAGTCGCCCAGCAACTAATGAAAAACTGTTTTTT
TRBJ2-5	NA	TRBV19	NA	CASSIGNLGARETQYF	TGTGCCAGTAGTATAGGAAATCTGGGGGCGAGGGAGACCCAGTACTTC
TRBJ1-6	NA	TRBV5-6	NA	CASSLSSVDGNSPLHF	TGTGCCAGCAGCTTAAGTAGCGTGGACGGTAATTCACCCCTCCACTTT
TRBJ2-7	NA	TRBV5-1	NA	CASSLDGSGDEQYF	TGCGCCAGCAGCTTGGACGGGAGTGGAGACGAGCAGTACTTC
TRBJ1-5	NA	TRBV27	NA	CASSLGTGSNQPQHF	TGTGCCAGCAGCCTCGGCACCGGGAGCAATCAGCCCCAGCATTTT
TRBJ2-7	NA	TRBV5-4	TRBD1	CASSLRTGAYEQYF	TGTGCCAGCAGCTTGAGAACAGGGGCATACGAGCAGTACTTC
TRBJ2-7	NA	TRBV6-5	NA	CASRPSHEAYEQYF	TGTGCCAGCAGACCAAGCCACGAGGCCTACGAGCAGTACTTC
TRBJ1-5	NA	TRBV19	NA	CASSGGTYSNQPQHF	TGTGCCAGTAGTGGCGGGACGTATAGCAATCAGCCCCAGCATTTT
TRBJ2-7	NA	TRBV9	NA	CASSDTISYEQYF	TGTGCCAGCAGCGACACCATTTCCTACGAGCAGTACTTC
TRBJ1-1	NA	TRBV7-9	NA	CASSSGSMNTEAFF	TGTGCCAGCAGCTCCGGGAGCATGAACACTGAAGCTTTCTTT
TRBJ2-7	few	TRBV6-1	TRBD1	CASSRGQGDFYEQYF	TGTGCCAGCAGTAGGGGACAGGGGGATTTCTACGAGCAGTACTTC
TRBJ2-7	NA	TRBV27	NA	CASSLSPTGSYEQYF	TGTGCCAGCAGTTTATCCCCTACAGGATCCTACGAGCAGTACTTC
TRBJ1-1	NA	TRBV5-6	TRBD1	CASSYASGGAFF	TGTGCCAGCAGCTACGCCTCAGGGGGAGCTTTCTTT
TRBJ2-3	once	TRBV5-1	NA	CASGGGGAPDTQYF	TGCGCCAGTGGAGGTGGGGGGGCCCCTGATACGCAGTATTTT
TRBJ2-3	NA	TRBV7-2	NA	CASSLFFRGRPTDTQYF	TGTGCCAGCAGCTTATTCTTTAGGGGGAGACCCACAGATACGCAGTATTTT
TRBJ1-6	NA	TRBV7-2	TRBD1	CASNRDRGGFSPLHF	TGTGCCAGCAACCGGGACAGGGGGGGTTTTTCACCCCTCCACTTT
TRBJ2-7	NA	TRBV6-5	NA	CASSYFRASGSYEQYF	TGTGCCAGCAGTTACTTCCGGGCCTCGGGGAGCTACGAGCAGTACTTC
TRBJ2-5	NA	TRBV4-1	TRBD2	CASSQAATSGRDETQYF	TGCGCCAGCAGCCAAGCGGCTACTAGCGGGAGGGATGAGACCCAGTACTTC
TRBJ1-2	NA	TRBV19	NA	CASTRTSNYGYTF	TGTGCCAGTACCAGGACATCTAACTATGGCTACACCTTC
TRBJ2-3	NA	TRBV2	NA	CASSGQSFTDTQYF	TGTGCCAGCAGTGGCCAGTCCTTCACAGATACGCAGTATTTT
TRBJ2-1	few	TRBV29-1	TRBD2	CSVLLAGAGNEQFF	TGCAGCGTGCTACTAGCGGGAGCGGGAAATGAGCAGTTCTTC
TRBJ2-1	NA	TRBV7-3	TRBD2	CASRNWAGGPSGEQFF	TGTGCCAGCAGAAATTGGGCGGGAGGGCCCTCGGGTGAGCAGTTCTTC
TRBJ2-7	NA	TRBV6-1	NA	CASSDGQSSSYEQYF	TGTGCCAGCAGTGATGGGCAATCGAGCTCCTACGAGCAGTACTTC
TRBJ2-7	NA	TRBV4-3	TRBD2	CASSQVLAGGFYEQYF	TGCGCCAGCAGCCAGGTCCTAGCGGGAGGGTTTTACGAGCAGTACTTC
TRBJ2-3	few	TRBV7-8	TRBD1	CASSPRQGSTDTQYF	TGTGCCAGCAGCCCGAGACAGGGAAGCACAGATACGCAGTATTTT
TRBJ2-2	NA	TRBV9	TRBD1	CASSRDRVGGELFF	TGTGCCAGCAGCCGAGACAGGGTTGGCGGGGAGCTGTTTTTT
TRBJ2-1	once	TRBV10-3	NA	CAISEYDRLINEQFF	TGTGCCATCAGTGAGTATGACAGGTTAATCAATGAGCAGTTCTTC
TRBJ2-1	few	TRBV4-3	TRBD2	CASSQESTSGTEQFF	TGCGCCAGCAGCCAAGAATCCACTAGCGGGACCGAGCAGTTCTTC
TRBJ2-7	NA	TRBV4-1	TRBD1	CASSPMDRPYEQYF	TGCGCCAGCAGTCCTATGGACAGGCCCTACGAGCAGTACTTC
TRBJ2-1	NA	TRBV7-3	NA	CASSLVGTTLYNEQFF	TGTGCCAGCAGCTTAGTTGGGACAACTCTTTACAATGAGCAGTTCTTC
TRBJ2-2	NA	TRBV4-3	TRBD2	CASSLSSGNTGELFF	TGCGCCAGCAGCCTGTCTAGCGGGAACACCGGGGAGCTGTTTTTT
TRBJ1-1	NA	TRBV9	NA	CASSARTEMNTEAFF	TGTGCCAGCAGCGCTAGGACAGAAATGAACACTGAAGCTTTCTTT
TRBJ2-4	NA	TRBV6-1	NA	CASSETVRAGDIQYF	TGTGCCAGCAGTGAAACGGTTCGGGCCGGGGACATTCAGTACTTC
TRBJ2-7	once	TRBV18	TRBD1	CASSPISGGGGEQYF	TGTGCCAGCTCACCTATATCAGGGGGCGGAGGGGAGCAGTACTTC
TRBJ2-1	NA	TRBV7-9	NA	CSSSLDSFSSYNEQFF	TGTTCCAGCAGCTTGGACAGTTTTAGCTCCTACAATGAGCAGTTCTTC
TRBJ2-3	once	TRBV10-3	TRBD2	CAISESRLARGYTDTQYF	TGTGCCATCAGTGAGTCAAGACTAGCCCGGGGATACACAGATACGCAGTATTTT
TRBJ2-7	NA	TRBV6-1	NA	CASRTTGSSYEQYF	TGTGCCAGCCGGACCACAGGGAGCTCCTACGAGCAGTACTTC